This TCR beta chain came from a study of identical twins. Whole-study findings and limits: Alpha sequences out of frame and shared by twins had excess low generation probability.

Unique molecular identifiers were present on cDNA, and template switching added a universal primer site. MiXCR, applied by TCRdb to the 5' RACE reads, yields one record per CDR3 protein. Counted here are about 700,000 distinct CDR3 sequences, 5.5% to 6.5% occurring once; the ten biggest clones make up 1.5% to 2%. V trimming: 6 bases; J trimming: 0 bases; junction bases outside the gene matches: 5. The CDR3 sequence is 15 residues long. Germline assignment: CDR1 MNHEY and CDR2 SVGEGT. This clonotype was observed many times. Its target is unknown. V usage is TRBV6-2 or TRBV6-3 and J usage is TRBJ2-1; 7 bases align to TRBD1. The source material was naive T cells sorted from blood. The TCR originated in a man between 18 and 29 years old in good health. CDR3 sequence (DNA): TGTGCCAGCAGAGGGACAGCCAACTCCTACAATGAGCAGTTCTTC. Amino acids: CASRGTANSYNEQFF.